This T cell receptor (beta chain) was identified during a study of control samples from healthy donors and cancer patients. The J segment lost 0 bases and the V segment lost 1 base, leaving 7 bases of the junction unmatched. The CDR3 sequence is 18 residues long. CDR1 and CDR2 from the germline V gene are SGDLS and YYNGEE. Produced via immunoSEQ multiplex PCR; TCRdb's table is partial and in-frame only. Of 120,000 to 150,000 clones in the sample, roughly nine tenths were seen once. The rearrangement uses TRBV9 and TRBJ2-6; 7 bases match TRBD2. What was sequenced was blood. The TCR originated in a man aged 30-40 years in good health. CDR3 region: CASSVYRGDHSGANVLTF. The CDR3 DNA is TGTGCCAGCAGCGTATATCGGGGGGACCACTCTGGGGCCAACGTCCTGACTTTC.